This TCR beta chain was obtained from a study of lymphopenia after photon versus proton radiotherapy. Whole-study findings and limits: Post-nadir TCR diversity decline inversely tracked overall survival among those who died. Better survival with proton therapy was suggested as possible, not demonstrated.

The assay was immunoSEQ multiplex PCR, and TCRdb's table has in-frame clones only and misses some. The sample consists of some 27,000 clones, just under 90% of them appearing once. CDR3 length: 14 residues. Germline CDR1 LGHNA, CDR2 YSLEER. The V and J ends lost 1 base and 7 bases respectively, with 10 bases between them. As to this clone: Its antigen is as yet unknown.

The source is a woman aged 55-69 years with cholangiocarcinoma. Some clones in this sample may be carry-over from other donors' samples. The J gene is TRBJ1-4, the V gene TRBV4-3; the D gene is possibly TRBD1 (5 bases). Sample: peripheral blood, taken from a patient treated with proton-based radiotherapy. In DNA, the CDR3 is TGCGCCAGCAGCCAAGGGGGGGTGGGTGAAAAACTGTTTTTT. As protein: CASSQGGVGEKLFF.